This T cell receptor beta chain was obtained from a study of metastatic and nonmetastatic thyroid tumors. Study as a whole: Patients with malignant and benign thyroid disease provided blood and tumor or nodule tissue, whose repertoires were compared.

This clone is termed medium-sized. TCRdb re-processed the PCR reads through MiXCR. The sample lists 26,000 or so clones, around 16% seen once, with about 4.2% in the top ten. Among the patients, none had received any treatment before thyroid surgery. Sequenced input: blood. The TCR originated in a female donor with papillary thyroid cancer or a benign thyroid nodule (not recorded which). Some clones in this sample may be carry-over from other donors' samples.

CDR3 coding DNA: TGTGCCAGCAGGGAGCGGGACCTCGGACGGAATGAGCAGTTCTTC. Encoded protein: CASRERDLGRNEQFF. The rearrangement links TRBV28 to TRBJ2-1, with TRBD2 identical over 7 bases. The CDR3 consists of 15 residues. Germline V gives CDR1 MDHEN, CDR2 SYDVKM. The V and J ends lost 6 bases and 7 bases, in that order; junction bases with no gene match: 12.